Presented here are 8 T cell receptor beta chains from one specimen sequenced in a study of tumor-infiltrating lymphocytes in primary liver carcinoma. Taking about 17-32 mg of unsorted bulk tissue, the authors co-extracted RNA and DNA. Production of TCR beta cDNA used 500 ng total RNA together with a constant-region primer. Slightly modified ARM-PCR served as the procedure for the TCR beta libraries. These libraries came from three rounds of nested multiplex PCR. Researchers ran the first two PCR rounds for roughly 11 cycles each with TRBV1-TRBV30 forward primers and a C-beta reverse primer. TCRdb reanalysed the multiplex PCR reads using MiXCR and keeps one entry per CDR3 protein. The sample has 90,000 to 150,000 distinct CDR3 sequences; approximately 68% are singletons. Source material: tumor-adjacent normal liver tissue. These receptors were obtained from a woman aged 60-75 years with primary liver carcinoma and hepatitis B virus infection.

Concerning this clonotype: Because it lacks the conserved phenylalanine or tryptophan at the end, this CDR3 is likely a read error. The DNA is left out, because the CDR3 cannot be placed on it with certainty; the CDR3 is given as TCRdb lists it. The chain has TRBV11-2 and TRBJ1-1; the D call of TRBD1 is as the table states it, not checked on the DNA. The length of the CDR3 is 15 amino acids, counting both ends. Germline loops: CDR1 SGHAT, CDR2 FQNNGV. The CDR3 protein is CVSSLSRLMGAEGFL.

For this clonotype: The junction shows a germline mismatch at one end, possibly a read error. The rearrangement links TRBV4-1 to TRBJ1-1; D is perhaps TRBD1 (5 bases). There are 12 residues in the CDR3. Germline CDR1 reads MGHRA; CDR2 reads YSYEKL. The CDR3 bases are TGCGCCAGCAGCGCAGGGAACACTGGAGCTTTTTTT. Encoded protein: CASSAGNTGAFF.

The V gene is TRBV7-9, the J gene TRBJ2-7, with D possibly matching TRBD2 (5 bases). V shed 3 bases and J shed 5 bases, with 17 bases lying between them. The germline gives CDR1 SEHNR, CDR2 FQNEAQ (reference sequence). CDR3 length: 15 residues. Here the CDR3 reads CASSFSPRRSHEQYF. As DNA, the CDR3 is TGTGCCAGCAGCTTTTCCCCTCGGAGGAGCCACGAGCAGTACTTC.

In this sample, this clonotype turned up a few times. This rearrangement joins TRBV11-3 to TRBJ1-1, with TRBD1 as a possible D gene (6 bases). V was clipped by 5 bases and J by 3 bases, with 19 bases between them. The germline CDR1 and CDR2 sequences are SGHNT and YENEEA. CDR3 length equals 16 residues. CDR3 residues: CASSVRGGMRDTEAFF. The CDR3 DNA reads as TGTGCCAGCAGCGTCAGGGGCGGGATGAGGGACACTGAAGCTTTCTTT.

By proportion, this clonotype is medium-sized. This chain joins TRBV11-3 and TRBJ2-1; 11 bases fit TRBD2. V lost 2 bases to trimming and J lost 6 bases; unmatched junction nucleotides: 3. The germline gives CDR1 SGHNT, CDR2 YENEEA. The CDR3 is made up of 15 amino acids. The CDR3 nucleotides read TGTGCCAGCAGCTTACTAGCGGGAGGTATCAATGAGCAGTTCTTC. As protein: CASSLLAGGINEQFF.

As concerns this clonotype: A junction boundary mismatches the germline segment, possibly from a read error. This chain uses TRBV4-1 with TRBJ2-5; 9 bases line up with TRBD2. Germline loops: CDR1 MGHRA, CDR2 YSYEKL. This CDR3 has 16 residues. DNA for the CDR3: TGCGCAAGCAGCCAACACCTTAGCGGGAGCCAAGAGATCCAGTACTTC. This translates into CASSQHLSGSQEIQYF.

Notes on this clonotype: The missing conserved phenylalanine or tryptophan at the end of this CDR3 makes a read error likely. The chain has TRBV11-2 and TRBJ2-1; D might be TRBD1 (6 bases). CDR1 and CDR2 (germline): SGHAT, FQNNGV. The CDR3 sequence is 14 residues long. The CDR3 region has the DNA TGTGTCAGCAGCGTGATGGGGGCAGACAATGAGCAGTTCTTG. Translating it yields CVSSVMGADNEQFL.

Turning to this clonotype: A much larger clone lies one base from this, so it may be a read error. V is TRBV28 and J is TRBJ2-5; D is unclear. Germline V gives CDR1 MDHEN, CDR2 SYDVKM. This CDR3 has 14 amino acids. Trimming took 11 bases from V and 2 from J, leaving 18 bases between them. The CDR3 DNA reads as TGTGCCGGCACCCCAAGCCAGGAGCAAGAGACCCAGTACTTC. This sequence encodes CAGTPSQEQETQYF.